These 31 T cell receptor beta chains share one sample of origin, sequenced in a study of T cells after yellow fever vaccination. TCRdb reprocessed the 5' RACE reads via MiXCR and lists one record per CDR3 protein. The data contain a few hundred thousand distinct CDR3 sequences, under 9% of them singletons. This material consisted of CD4+ T cells sorted from PBMCs, taken 5 days after the yellow fever booster vaccination. The receptors here all came from a man aged 18 to 30 who received the YFV17D yellow fever vaccine.

The sample holds many counts of this clonotype. The CDR3 sequence: CASSLAGGADTQYF. The CDR3 DNA reads as TGCGCCAGCAGCTTGGCAGGTGGGGCGGATACGCAGTATTTT. The V and J genes are TRBV5-1 and TRBJ2-3; tentatively, D is TRBD1 (5 bases). This CDR3 spans 14 amino acids. V was cut by 0 bases and J by 6 bases, with 11 bases left in between. CDR1 is SGHRS and CDR2 is YFSETQ in the germline V gene. The whole variable domain, filled in from reference TRBV5-1 and TRBJ2-3, reads KAGVTQTPRYLIKTRGQQVTLSCSPISGHRSVSWYQQTPGQGLQFLFEYFSETQRNKGNFPGRFSGRQFSNSRSEMNVSTLELGDSALYLCASSLAGGADTQYFGPGTRLTVL.

This clonotype was seen more than once but under ten times. V is TRBV4-1 and J is TRBJ1-1; the match to TRBD1 covers 9 bases. Per the germline V gene, CDR1 is MGHRA and CDR2 is YSYEKL. This CDR3 spans 14 amino acids. V lost 3 bases to trimming and J lost 10 bases; unmatched junction nucleotides: 9. In nucleotides, the CDR3 is TGCGCCAGCAGCCACCCCCGGGGACAGGGTGTAGCTTTCTTT. The encoded protein is CASSHPRGQGVAFF.

V gene TRBV5-1 combines with J gene TRBJ1-6, with TRBD1 identical over 8 bases. There are 18 residues in the CDR3. V lost 4 bases, J lost 0 bases, and 9 bases stayed unmatched. Per the germline V gene, CDR1 is SGHRS and CDR2 is YFSETQ. CDR3 coding DNA: TGCGCCAGCAGCGCGACAGGGGACAGGAGCTCCTATAATTCACCCCTCCACTTT. Translating gives CASSATGDRSSYNSPLHF.

V and J are TRBV7-3 and TRBJ1-2, with 8 nucleotides matching TRBD1. The CDR3 length is 14 residues. Losses at the gene ends were 2 bases for V and 4 bases for J; bases not matched to a gene: 3. Germline V gene sequence: CDR1 SGHTA, CDR2 FQGTGA. The CDR3 coding sequence is TGTGCCAGCAGCTTAGCCGGGACAGGCTATGGCTACACCTTC. As protein: CASSLAGTGYGYTF.

This clonotype has ten or more counts. This rearrangement joins TRBV6-2 or TRBV6-3 to TRBJ1-5; D gene ambiguous. The CDR3 runs to 18 residues. Trimming removed 8 bases from V and 0 bases from J, with 23 bases in between. Per the germline V gene, CDR1 is MNHEY and CDR2 is SVGEGT. The CDR3 loop reads CASPKMPLDLYSNQPQHF. The CDR3 DNA reads as TGTGCCAGCCCCAAGATGCCCCTGGACCTTTATAGCAATCAGCCCCAGCATTTT.

There are a few counts of this clonotype. V and J are TRBV18 and TRBJ1-3; D is possibly TRBD1 (5 bases). Germline CDR1 KGHSH, CDR2 LQKENI. The CDR3 sequence is 13 residues long. Trimming pared 3 bases from V and 4 bases from J, leaving 7 bases between. The chain's CDR3 is CASSPGDGNTIYF. DNA of the CDR3: TGTGCCAGCTCACCGGGGGACGGAAACACCATATATTTT. Variable domain in full (rest from reference TRBV18 and TRBJ1-3): NAGVMQNPRHLVRRRGQEARLRCSPMKGHSHVYWYRQLPEEGLKFMVYLQKENIIDESGMPKERFSAEFPKEGPSILRIQQVVRGDSAAYFCASSPGDGNTIYFGEGSWLTVV.

The V and J genes are TRBV11-1 and TRBJ2-3; D is unresolved. The germline gives CDR1 SGHAT, CDR2 FQDESV (reference sequence). CDR3 length: 15 residues. Trimming removed 7 bases at V and 0 bases at J, with 14 bases between. The chain's CDR3 is CASTSGFSSTDTQYF. The CDR3 nucleotides are TGTGCCAGCACCTCGGGCTTTTCTAGCACAGATACGCAGTATTTT.

This chain connects TRBV7-6 to TRBJ1-5; perhaps TRBD1 as D (5 bases). Germline V gene data show CDR1 as SGHVS and CDR2 as FNYEAQ. The CDR3 has 18 residues. V dropped 5 bases and J dropped 1 base, with 21 bases sitting between them. CDR3 coding DNA: TGTGCCAGCAGCCCTATTCTCTTCCAGCAGGGAAGCAATCAGCCCCAGCATTTT. Translated, it gives CASSPILFQQGSNQPQHF.

The chain employs TRBV5-1 and TRBJ2-5; 9 nucleotides agree with TRBD1. Germline assignment: CDR1 SGHRS and CDR2 YFSETQ. The J segment lost 2 bases and the V segment lost 3 bases, leaving 2 bases of the junction unmatched. This CDR3 has 14 residues. The CDR3 loop is CASSWDRVQETQYF. CDR3 coding DNA: TGCGCCAGCAGCTGGGACAGGGTTCAAGAGACCCAGTACTTC.

This clonotype came up many times. The chain has TRBV18 and TRBJ1-1; maybe TRBD1 (5 bases). The V end lost 1 base, the J end lost 3 bases, and 9 bases lay between the germline ends. This CDR3 spans 14 amino acids. Germline-derived CDR1 and CDR2 are KGHSH and LQKENI. The DNA of the CDR3 is TGTGCCAGCTCACCACTCGGGGACTACACTGAAGCTTTCTTT. This translates into CASSPLGDYTEAFF.

This clonotype has just a few counts. The chain has TRBV20-1 and TRBJ2-5; tentative D call: TRBD2 (5 bases). CDR1 DFQATT and CDR2 SNEGSKA come from the germline V gene (reference sequence). The CDR3 totals 11 residues. The V and J ends lost 0 bases and 13 bases respectively, with 12 bases between them. CDR3 in amino acids: CSARDHRTPYF. The CDR3 nucleotides are TGCAGTGCTAGAGATCACCGGACTCCGTACTTC.

This clonotype was seen repeatedly, ten times or more. The chain combines TRBV18 with TRBJ1-1; 7 positions agree with TRBD1. Germline assignment: CDR1 KGHSH and CDR2 LQKENI. V shed 6 bases, J shed 4 bases, and the junction held 8 bases outside the gene matches. CDR3 size: 14 residues. CDR3 nucleotide sequence: TGTGCCAGCTCCATCTGGACAGGTCCCACTGAAGCTTTCTTT. Amino acids: CASSIWTGPTEAFF.

At least ten counts were recorded for this clonotype. This sequence joins TRBV7-2 and TRBJ1-6; possibly TRBD1 for D (5 bases). Germline V gene lookup returns CDR1 SGHTA and CDR2 FQGNSA. Deletions cut 5 bases from V and 7 bases from J, with 15 bases between. This CDR3 region has 15 residues. The CDR3: CASSSVGWDNSPLHF. The CDR3 DNA reads TGTGCCAGCAGCAGCGTTGGGTGGGACAATTCACCCCTCCACTTT. Together with reference TRBV7-2 and TRBJ1-6, the CDR3 gives the full variable domain: GAGVSQSPSNKVTEKGKDVELRCDPISGHTALYWYRQSLGQGLEFLIYFQGNSAPDKSGLPSDRFSAERTGGSVSTLTIQRTQQEDSAVYLCASSSVGWDNSPLHFGNGTRLTVT.

This clonotype was found many times. The chain joins TRBV4-2 to TRBJ2-7; 8 positions agree with TRBD2. The germline gives CDR1 LGHNA, CDR2 YNFKEQ. V was pared by 0 bases and J by 2 bases, with 3 bases of the junction left unmatched. The CDR3 loop spans 15 amino acids. CDR3: CASSQDTGGAYEQYF. The CDR3 nucleotides read TGTGCCAGCAGCCAAGACACCGGGGGGGCCTACGAGCAGTACTTC.

The V call is TRBV5-1, the J call TRBJ2-2; TRBD2 might be the D (6 bases). The germline V gene has CDR1 SGHRS and CDR2 YFSETQ. This CDR3 has 15 residues. Trimming took 3 bases from V and 0 from J, leaving 9 bases between them. This chain's CDR3 is CASSSGDSNTGELFF. CDR3 nucleotide sequence: TGCGCCAGCAGCTCGGGGGACTCGAACACCGGGGAGCTGTTTTTT.

DNA for the CDR3: TGTGCCAGCAGCGTAGAAGGCGATAGCAATCAGCCCCAGCATTTT. Its protein is CASSVEGDSNQPQHF. V and J are TRBV9 and TRBJ1-5; D remains unclear. V gave up 0 bases and J gave up 0 bases, with 7 bases separating them. Germline V gene sequence: CDR1 SGDLS, CDR2 YYNGEE. The CDR3 runs 15 residues. The full variable domain, in which reference TRBV9 and TRBJ1-5 provide the parts outside the CDR3, is DSGVTQTPKHLITATGQRVTLRCSPRSGDLSVYWYQQSLDQGLQFLIQYYNGEERAKGNILERFSAQQFPDLHSELNLSSLELGDSALYFCASSVEGDSNQPQHFGDGTRLSIL.

The chain uses TRBV2 and TRBJ2-1; the D call may be TRBD1 or TRBD2 (5 bases each). CDR3 length: 14 residues. Germline V CDR1 and CDR2: SNHLY, FYNNEI. V lost 3 bases and J 5 bases, leaving 11 bases between the germline ends. The CDR3 nucleotides read TGTGCCAGCAGTGACGAGGGGTCCCACAATGAGCAGTTCTTC. As protein: CASSDEGSHNEQFF.

This clonotype was detected only a few times. The chain is built from TRBV7-6 and TRBJ2-1; D gene ambiguous. Trimming left V 7 bases short and J 12 bases short, with 25 bases between. Germline V lookup: CDR1 SGHVS, CDR2 FNYEAQ. The CDR3 is 15 residues long. This chain's CDR3 is CASTVSPEAFEVQFF. The CDR3 DNA follows: TGTGCCAGCACCGTCTCCCCGGAAGCATTTGAAGTGCAGTTCTTC.

The rearrangement joins TRBV12-3 or TRBV12-4 to TRBJ2-5; 9 nucleotides line up with TRBD2. The V gene end was trimmed by 4 bases and the J gene end by 5 bases; junction bases not matched to a gene: 14. The CDR3 is 17 amino acids. The CDR3 DNA reads as TGTGCCAGCAGTTCCCCCCCGGGCGGGGGGGCCGGTGAGACCCAGTACTTC. Translation: CASSSPPGGGAGETQYF.

This clonotype was recorded a few times. The V gene is TRBV20-1, the J gene TRBJ2-3; 9 bases agree with TRBD1. Trimming cost V 6 bases and J 7 bases; bases outside gene matches: 11. Germline V gives CDR1 DFQATT, CDR2 SNEGSKA (reference sequence). The length of the CDR3 is 14 residues. The CDR3, as DNA: TGCAGTGCCAGTAAGACAGGGGGATTTTATACGCAGTATTTT. As protein: CSASKTGGFYTQYF.

The chain uses TRBV24-1 and TRBJ2-3, with D possibly being TRBD2 (7 bases). Trimming shortened V by 7 bases and J by 5 bases, and 15 bases separated the two germline ends. The CDR3 is made up of 14 amino acids. Germline CDR1 and CDR2: KGHDR and SFDVKD. CDR3: CATSEGGVGDTQYF. Here the CDR3 DNA reads TGTGCCACCAGCGAGGGGGGGGTAGGAGATACGCAGTATTTT.

A few counts support this clonotype. V is TRBV7-6 and J is TRBJ1-1, with D possibly TRBD1 on 5 matching bases. Trimming cost V 7 bases and J 4 bases, with 19 bases left between them. Germline values: CDR1 SGHVS, CDR2 FNYEAQ. The CDR3 length is 15 residues. The CDR3 DNA sequence: TGTGCCAGCACCCTGGGGCAAGGGCTAGCCACTGAAGCTTTCTTT. Encoded protein: CASTLGQGLATEAFF.

In the case of this clonotype: A junction end diverges from the germline sequence, so it may reflect a read error. This chain links TRBV6-5 with TRBJ1-6; 7 bases agree with TRBD1. CDR1 MNHEY and CDR2 SVGAGI come from the germline V gene. The CDR3 spans 15 residues. The CDR3 region has the DNA TGTGCAAGCAGTCCCTGGGACAGCCGGGGTTCACCCCTCCACTTT. Translating gives CASSPWDSRGSPLHF.

In its sample, this clonotype was seen a few times. The chain employs TRBV5-1 and TRBJ2-1; D may be TRBD1 (5 bases). Trimming cost V 0 bases and J 3 bases, with 7 bases left between them. Germline V gene lookup returns CDR1 SGHRS and CDR2 YFSETQ. This CDR3 is built from 14 residues. The DNA for the CDR3 is TGCGCCAGCAGCTTGGACAGGATCTACAATGAGCAGTTCTTC. This translates into CASSLDRIYNEQFF.

This chain links TRBV7-9 with TRBJ2-2, with D maybe TRBD2 (6 bases). The V gene lost 4 bases and the J gene lost 8 bases, with 11 bases spanning the gap. CDR3 length: 13 amino acids. Germline V gene lookup returns CDR1 SEHNR and CDR2 FQNEAQ (reference sequence). The CDR3 nucleotides are TGTGCCAGCAGCTCGCGAGGAGGGGGGGAGCTGTTTTTT. Its protein is CASSSRGGGELFF.

This clonotype has a handful of counts. The chain couples TRBV3-1 to TRBJ1-5; maybe TRBD1 (6 bases). Germline V lookup: CDR1 LGHDT, CDR2 YNNKEL (reference sequence). V was pared by 2 bases and J by 3 bases, with 8 bases between. The length of the CDR3 is 14 residues. The CDR3 nucleotides are TGTGCCAGCAGCCAACAGGGGCCCAATCAGCCCCAGCATTTT. Encoded protein: CASSQQGPNQPQHF.

This clonotype came up a few times. V is TRBV6-1 and J is TRBJ2-3; D is perhaps TRBD2 (6 bases). The CDR3 has 14 amino acids. CDR1 MNHNS and CDR2 SASEGT come from the germline V gene. Trimming cost V 4 bases and J 3 bases, with 11 bases left between them. CDR3 protein: CASSGVAATDTQYF. The CDR3 DNA follows: TGTGCCAGCAGTGGGGTAGCGGCGACAGATACGCAGTATTTT.

This rearrangement joins TRBV9 to TRBJ2-2; TRBD1 or TRBD2 may be the D gene (6 bases each). The CDR3 runs to 15 residues. The germline V gene encodes CDR1 SGDLS and CDR2 YYNGEE. V lost 3 bases and J lost 2, with 11 bases in between. Here the CDR3 DNA reads TGTGCCAGCAGCGCGTCGGGGGCAAACACCGGGGAGCTGTTTTTT. Protein sequence: CASSASGANTGELFF.

The rearrangement joins TRBV7-2 to TRBJ2-5; D is possibly TRBD2 (5 bases). Trimming took off 8 bases at V and 5 bases at J, with 15 bases between the two ends. Germline V lookup: CDR1 SGHTA, CDR2 FQGNSA. This CDR3 spans 13 amino acids. The CDR3 is CASCRTFLETQYF. As DNA, the CDR3 is TGTGCCAGCTGTCGGACTTTTTTGGAGACCCAGTACTTC.

A few counts support this clonotype. The CDR3 DNA follows: TGTGCCAGCAGCTTGGGCAGATTGAGGTCCAATGAGCAGTTCTTC. Residues: CASSLGRLRSNEQFF. The V and J genes are TRBV7-2 and TRBJ2-1; D is unresolved. This CDR3 spans 15 amino acids. The V and J ends lost 3 bases and 6 bases respectively, with 15 bases between them. The germline V gene has CDR1 SGHTA and CDR2 FQGNSA. The variable domain in full, with the rest retrieved from reference TRBV7-2 and TRBJ2-1, is GAGVSQSPSNKVTEKGKDVELRCDPISGHTALYWYRQSLGQGLEFLIYFQGNSAPDKSGLPSDRFSAERTGGSVSTLTIQRTQQEDSAVYLCASSLGRLRSNEQFFGPGTRLTVL.

This clonotype was observed many times. The rearrangement uses TRBV12-5 and TRBJ2-5; 7 bases are shared with TRBD2. The CDR3 has 18 amino acids. Trimming removed 2 bases from V and 1 base from J; junction bases left unmatched: 13. Germline values: CDR1 LGHNT, CDR2 FRNRAP. The CDR3 loop is CASGLTSSGELAQETQYF. For the CDR3, the DNA is TGTGCTAGTGGTTTGACTAGCAGCGGGGAATTAGCCCAAGAGACCCAGTACTTC.